Reported below is one T cell receptor (beta chain). What it recognizes is unknown. These data are taken from a study of T-cell reconstitution after alpha-beta-depleted transplantation in children. Preparation of the TCRbeta library used unique molecular identifiers. A single record per CDR3 protein comes from TCRdb applying MiXCR to the PCR reads. The sample gives 400,000 to 450,000 distinct CDR3 sequences, 43% of which show up once; around 29% is in the top ten. Study-wide results and caveats: From newly produced T cells came most of the T-cell counts and diversity one year after transplant. The origin of alpha-beta T cells about two months after transplant was reportedly several hundred expanded graft clones.

This receptor was obtained from a girl aged 2-10 years with aplastic anemia, due to receive a stem cell transplant. The input for sequencing was PBMCs, taken before TCRalphabeta/CD19-depleted stem cell transplant.

Here the CDR3 reads CASSFQGARTEAFF. Here the CDR3 DNA reads TGTGCCAGCAGTTTTCAGGGGGCGAGGACTGAAGCTTTCTTT. V and J are TRBV28 and TRBJ1-1, with 8 bases fitting TRBD1. Germline trimming cut 3 bases from V and 5 bases from J; bases unmatched to any gene: 5. Germline CDR1 is MDHEN and CDR2 is SYDVKM. This CDR3 is built from 14 residues.